The 10 T cell receptor beta chains presented below share a single source sample, sequenced in a study of blood T cells in healthy people across ages (dated by TCRdb to about 2015). Library preparation used 5' RACE. Reads for this sample came from an Illumina HiSeq 2500. A second about 7 to 11 cycle PCR used a sample-barcoded 5' primer and a J-beta primer mix. TCRdb took the public reads, trimmed them with fastp at Q25, ran MiXCR for clone calling and kept in-frame beta chains. Entries that share a CDR3 protein sequence are merged under the most common genes and DNA. The sample table holds around 1,000,000 distinct CDR3 sequences, of which 20% to 25% were seen once. The top ten hold less than 0.75% of the sample. These data also formed part of another study, on T cells of mothers and their children.

The sample was blood. The receptors stem from a girl between 2 and 10 years old in good health.

This clonotype was seen only a few times. The rearrangement joins TRBV5-6 to TRBJ2-4; TRBD1 agrees at 7 bases. The CDR3 sequence is 16 residues long. Germline V CDR1 and CDR2: SGHDT, YYEEEE. Unmatched junction bases numbered 10, after V lost 2 bases and J lost 5 bases. Here the CDR3 reads CASSLPGQDGENIQYF. The CDR3 DNA reads as TGTGCCAGCAGCTTACCCGGACAGGACGGCGAAAACATTCAGTACTTC.

There are a few counts of this clonotype. Relative to the germline gene, one junction end is altered; a read error may explain this. The chain combines TRBV7-7 with TRBJ2-5; TRBD1 matches at 7 bases. This CDR3 region has 13 residues. CDR1 and CDR2 from the germline V gene are SSHAT and FNYEAQ (reference sequence). The CDR3 DNA reads as TGTGCTAGCAAGACGACAGGGACAAAGACCCAGTACTTC. Translating gives CASKTTGTKTQYF.

V usage is TRBV7-2 and J usage is TRBJ2-7, with D perhaps matching TRBD2 (6 bases). Trimming left V 2 bases short and J 2 bases short, with 19 bases between. This CDR3 is built from 17 residues. Germline V CDR1 and CDR2: SGHTA, FQGNSA. The CDR3 nucleotides are TGTGCCAGCAGCTTAACAGCGGGTGGCTACCATGCCTACGAGCAGTACTTC. Its translation is CASSLTAGGYHAYEQYF.

V and J are TRBV20-1 and TRBJ2-4; D is ambiguous. The CDR3 has 12 residues. The germline V gene encodes CDR1 DFQATT and CDR2 SNEGSKA (reference sequence). V lost 0 bases and J lost 6, with 6 bases in between. CDR3 bases: TGCAGTGCTAGAGATACCCGAAACATTCAGTACTTC. This translates into CSARDTRNIQYF.

The chain has TRBV20-1 and TRBJ2-1; 7 bases fit TRBD2. The CDR3 is 13 residues long. The V segment lost 3 bases and the J segment 5 bases; nucleotides outside the gene matches: 4. Germline V gene lookup returns CDR1 DFQATT and CDR2 SNEGSKA (reference sequence). The CDR3 loop is CSASGRWDNEQFF. The CDR3, as DNA: TGCAGTGCTAGCGGGAGGTGGGACAATGAGCAGTTCTTC.

J is TRBJ2-3 and V is TRBV6-1; D unclear. This CDR3 has 16 amino acids. Germline V gene sequence: CDR1 MNHNS, CDR2 SASEGT. Trimming pared 2 bases from V and 0 bases from J, leaving 12 bases between. As DNA, the CDR3 is TGTGCCAGCAGTGAATTCGCGAAGAAGAGCACAGATACGCAGTATTTT. Translated: CASSEFAKKSTDTQYF.

J is TRBJ2-7 and V is TRBV28; 15 bases fit TRBD2. This CDR3 is 17 amino acids long. CDR1 and CDR2 from the germline V gene are MDHEN and SYDVKM. V shed 3 bases and J 0 bases; nucleotides not matched to a gene: 3. The CDR3 sequence: CASSFPGLAGGSYEQYF. The CDR3 bases are TGTGCCAGCAGTTTCCCGGGACTAGCGGGAGGCTCCTACGAGCAGTACTTC. The full variable domain, rest sourced from reference TRBV28 and TRBJ2-7, is DVKVTQSSRYLVKRTGEKVFLECVQDMDHENMFWYRQDPGLGLRLIYFSYDVKMKEKGDIPEGYSVSREKKERFSLILESASTNQTSMYLCASSFPGLAGGSYEQYFGPGTRLTVT.

The sample holds a few counts of this clonotype. The rearrangement joins TRBV7-2 to TRBJ2-5; 10 bases agree with TRBD1. The length of the CDR3 is 14 residues. Losses at the gene ends were 4 bases for V and 4 bases for J; bases not matched to a gene: 3. Germline CDR1 reads SGHTA; CDR2 reads FQGNSA. CDR3 amino acids: CASSWDRGRETQYF. The CDR3 bases are TGTGCCAGCAGCTGGGACAGGGGAAGAGAGACCCAGTACTTC.

About this clonotype itself: This may arise from a read error, as a much more abundant clone is one base away. The V and J genes are TRBV4-3 and TRBJ2-3, with D tentatively TRBD2 (5 bases). Germline V gene sequence: CDR1 LGHNA, CDR2 YSLEER. This CDR3 is 16 amino acids long. The CDR3 spells CASSEDRRTGTDTQYF. The CDR3 bases are TGCGCCAGCAGCGAAGACCGACGGACTGGCACAGATACGCAGTATTTT.

The chain recombines TRBV7-3 with TRBJ1-2, with D hard to call. The CDR3 spans 13 residues. The V end lost 7 bases, the J end lost 6 bases, and 15 bases lay between the germline ends. The germline V gene encodes CDR1 SGHTA and CDR2 FQGTGA. The CDR3, as DNA: TGTGCCAGCAAAAGCGAGGGCGAGGATGGCTACACCTTC. This gives the protein CASKSEGEDGYTF.